One and the same sample provided the 3 T cell receptor beta chains below, sequenced in a study of human CD8 memory T cell subsets. Investigators built TCR beta libraries using UMI-labeled 5' RACE. TCRdb processed the 5' RACE reads anew with MiXCR; each CDR3 protein has one entry. Among more than 6,000 distinct CDR3 sequences, around 4.2% were seen once, and the ten largest hold 35% to 45%. The sequenced material came from CD8+ T cells from PBMCs. Receptors were obtained from a human donor in good health.

The table lists this clonotype with a few counts. The chain uses TRBV3-1 and TRBJ1-2; TRBD1 matches 9 bases. V lost 1 base, J lost 4 bases, and 4 bases stayed unmatched. There are 15 residues in the CDR3. Germline-derived CDR1 and CDR2 are LGHDT and YNNKEL (reference sequence). CDR3 region: CASSQGGTGIYGYTF. The CDR3 nucleotides read TGTGCCAGCAGCCAAGGCGGGACAGGGATCTATGGCTACACCTTC.

This clonotype was seen at least ten times. The chain recombines TRBV12-3 or TRBV12-4 with TRBJ2-2; the D gene is possibly TRBD2 (6 bases). Trimming removed 6 bases from V and 2 bases from J, with 13 bases in between. CDR3 length: 15 amino acids. CDR3 sequence reads: CASSEPGLNTGELFF. CDR3 coding DNA: TGTGCCAGCAGCGAACCGGGACTCAACACCGGGGAGCTGTTTTTT.

This clonotype was recorded many times. This chain joins TRBV28 and TRBJ2-2, with 13 positions matching TRBD2. V lost 5 bases and J lost 4; bases outside the gene matches: 1. Germline lookup yields CDR1 MDHEN and CDR2 SYDVKM. The CDR3 runs to 15 residues. CDR3 in amino acids: CASSTSGRATGELFF. CDR3 bases: TGTGCCAGCAGTACTAGCGGGAGGGCCACCGGGGAGCTGTTTTTT.